The entry that follows covers one TCR beta chain sequence. Its antigen has not been determined. Nothing much larger sits one base from this clone, and base qualities are not available. The sample is drawn from a study of shared clonotypes between healthy human individuals (TCRdb year 2020). Study-level background: The cohort included a few men and a couple of women between 18 and 49 years of age. Per donor, three plates each were used for CD4 naive and CD4 memory, two for CD8 naive, and one for CD8 memory. The study deeply sequenced blood TCR repertoires of five healthy adults to estimate repertoire size and the extent of clonotype sharing between individuals. Different laboratories and diverse techniques were used to prepare libraries and sequence TCR repertoires, to increase sequencing depth and limit assay-specific biases. Each donor's leukapheresis produced roughly between roughly 0.85 and 9.5 billion PBMCs.

The CDR3 runs 17 residues from the cysteine to the phenylalanine. The retained sequence is limited to the CDR3, 51 bases, with the frame set at the first base. CDR1 SQVTM and CDR2 ANQGSEA are derived from the germline V gene. A distance of 22 bases separates the germline ends of V and J, which lose 0 bases and 4 bases respectively. Using the deep immunoSEQ assay, TCR CDR3 regions were amplified from genomic DNA by multiplex PCR. Genomic DNA extracted from each cell subset was distributed evenly over all wells of several immunoSEQ 96-well plates, and each plate served as one replicate. For sorted subsets, roughly 200 ng of genomic DNA, equivalent to 25,000 to 35,000 T cell genomes, went into each replicate PCR. Purified libraries were quantified with a Qubit 3.0 fluorometer, sized on a Bioanalyzer 2100, and re-quantified with the KAPA Library Quantification kit. A separate single-read 150-cycle Illumina NextSeq 550 flow cell was used to sequence each immunoSEQ 96-well plate. The paper's data handling went like this. Because the immunoSEQ output held only junctional sequences and lacked quality scores, the filtering could not match the filtering applied to full-length reads. Sequences were annotated with PyIR, a Python wrapper for IgBLAST v1.9, and V/J genes and CDR3 were assigned using IMGT germline references. Any read was removed if the V/J assignment was weak (E-value above 1e-6), the CDR3 was missing, or the read contained stop codons, out-of-frame junctions, or ambiguous translated residues. V3J clonotypes were defined by identical inferred V gene, J gene, and CDR3 amino acid sequence. To compute the percentage overlap between repertoires, the number of shared unique clonotypes was divided by the size of the smaller repertoire. RTK rarefaction, the Chao1 estimator, and Recon v2.1 estimates of unobserved clonotypes were used to assess repertoire richness. For all TCRbeta clonotypes obtained by the gDNA method from several donors, generation probabilities were computed with OLGA. This immuneACCESS table, as held by TCRdb, lists in-frame sequences with V and J called but not all clones. Of the missing ones, under half trace to an unresolved V gene in checked studies; the others have no known cause. The V and J calls and the clone size are those of that table, but D and trimming were determined from the DNA. The table for this sample lists 2 million to 2.5 million clones; approximately 90% of them were counted only once. 0.3% to 0.45% of the sample comes from the top ten.

The donors were healthy, HIV-negative adults who had no recently reported acute infections or vaccinations. Every donor was a Caucasian adult living in Nashville, Tennessee, USA. CD4+ T cells were enriched through magnetic negative selection, after which naive cells were positively selected on CD45RA and the remaining negative fraction served as the memory subset. Blood was obtained by leukapheresis, after which PBMCs were separated by Ficoll-Histopaque density gradient centrifugation and cryopreserved in liquid nitrogen vapor phase. Analytical flow cytometry was used to check the purity and quantity of each magnetically sorted T cell population. From each sorted fraction, genomic DNA was isolated and quantified by UV absorbance on a Nanodrop 2000c. Study-wide conclusions, independent of this receptor: Sampling was limited to blood, and TCR repertoires in tissue likely differ from TCR repertoires in blood. Incomplete sequencing was indicated by rarefaction of sorted-subset datasets, despite the large sequencing depth. Sharing across several donors was observed for around 4.8% of naive CD4, over 3% of naive CD8, 2% to 2.5% of memory CD4, and roughly 0.4% of memory CD8 clonotypes. Estimated clonotype richness was generally larger for naive than for memory subsets. Clonotypes shared by all four sorted-subset donors showed higher generation probabilities than non-shared clonotypes. Pairwise subsampling indicated that sequencing depth was expected to affect the degree of clonotype sharing among donors. Because the study included a small number of donors, the genetic and exposure-history diversity represented was limited.

Specimen: naive CD4+ T cells from PBMCs. The sample's cell subset or site, from its label and the paper: CD45RA+ positively selected. The rearranged segments are TRBV29-1 and TRBJ2-7; the D segment could be TRBD1, given 6 matching bases. The receptor's source is a man between 18 and 29 years old in good health. Some clones in this sample may be carry-over from other donors' samples. The DNA sequence is as follows: TGCAGCGTTGAAGATCTTCGAGGGACAAATGGACCTTACGAGCAGTACTTC. Its product reads: CSVEDLRGTNGPYEQYF.